The 16 T cell receptor beta chains below come from one sample, sequenced in a study of blood T cell repertoires in COVID-19. The table came from immunoSEQ multiplex PCR; TCRdb's copy has only in-frame clones and leaves some out. The data contain 190,000 or so clones, approximately 90% of them singletons. The specimen sequenced was PBMCs or T cells enriched from blood (not recorded which). The receptors were gathered from a man aged 30 to 39 who had recovered from COVID-19.

This chain uses TRBV19 with TRBJ2-1; TRBD1 aligns across 8 bases. J gave up 1 base and V 3 bases, and 5 bases lay outside the gene matches. CDR1 is LNHDA, CDR2 SQIVND, per germline (reference sequence). The CDR3 is made up of 16 amino acids. Written as DNA, the CDR3 is TGTGCCAGTAGTATGGACCGGGACAGGTCCTACAATGAGCAGTTCTTC. Protein product: CASSMDRDRSYNEQFF.

This chain connects TRBV13 to TRBJ2-7; unclear D gene. The CDR3 has 17 amino acids. CDR1 is PRHDT and CDR2 is FYEKMQ in the germline V gene (reference sequence). The ends were cut back, 1 base at V and 3 bases at J, with 19 bases in the middle. The CDR3 is CASSLVSKTGAHYEQYF. The CDR3 DNA follows: TGTGCCAGCAGCTTAGTTTCGAAGACTGGAGCCCACTACGAGCAGTACTTC.

This clone was detected once. The chain couples TRBV7-2 to TRBJ2-1, with TRBD2 matching over 11 bases. With V trimmed by 2 bases and J by 5 bases, 11 bases remained unmatched. The CDR3 sequence is 18 residues long. Germline CDR1 reads SGHTA; CDR2 reads FQGNSA. The CDR3 DNA reads TGTGCCAGCAGCTTAAAGGCCCCTAGCGGGGGGTACCACAATGAGCAGTTCTTC. Encoded protein: CASSLKAPSGGYHNEQFF.

This clone was observed a single time. V is TRBV5-1 and J is TRBJ2-2; 7 bases agree with TRBD1. Germline V gives CDR1 SGHRS, CDR2 YFSETQ. The CDR3 consists of 16 residues. J was trimmed by 1 base and V by 2 bases; bases with no gene match: 5. The CDR3, as DNA: TGCGCCAGCAGCTTAGAGGGGGCGATGAACACCGGGGAGCTGTTTTTT. Amino acids: CASSLEGAMNTGELFF.

The chain links TRBV19 to TRBJ2-1; 10 positions match TRBD2. Trimming took 9 bases from V and 9 from J; bases not matched to a gene: 17. Germline V gene sequence: CDR1 LNHDA, CDR2 SQIVND (reference sequence). The CDR3 sequence is 16 residues long. CDR3: CASRSAAGGLQTEQFF. DNA of the CDR3: TGTGCCAGCCGATCGGCAGCGGGAGGGCTGCAGACTGAGCAGTTCTTC.

This clone was recorded once. The gene calls are TRBV7-2 and TRBJ1-1, with a possible D match to TRBD1 (5 bases). Deletions cut 5 bases from V and 6 bases from J, with 16 bases between. Germline CDR1 is SGHTA and CDR2 is FQGNSA. This CDR3 region has 14 residues. The CDR3 reads CASSPQGRPPEAFF. CDR3 in DNA: TGTGCCAGCAGCCCCCAGGGTAGGCCACCTGAAGCTTTCTTT.

The chain links TRBV18 to TRBJ2-3; 7 nucleotides line up with TRBD2. J was trimmed by 0 bases and V by 3 bases; bases with no gene match: 3. The CDR3 length is 15 residues. Germline CDR1 reads KGHSH; CDR2 reads LQKENI. The chain's CDR3 is CASSPSGLSTDTQYF. CDR3 nucleotide sequence: TGTGCCAGCTCACCTAGCGGGCTTAGCACAGATACGCAGTATTTT.

In this sample, this clone turned up once. The chain couples TRBV27 to TRBJ2-7; D is perhaps TRBD1 (5 bases). Trimming shortened V by 7 bases and J by 4 bases, and 11 bases separated the two germline ends. Per the germline V gene, CDR1 is MNHEY and CDR2 is SMNVEV (reference sequence). This CDR3 is built from 12 residues. CDR3 amino acids: CASIAREYEQYF. DNA for the CDR3: TGTGCCAGCATAGCCAGGGAATACGAGCAGTACTTC.

The gene calls are TRBV23-1 and TRBJ1-6, with 10 nucleotides matching TRBD1. TRBV23-1 is known as an ORF, though its function is uncertain. Trimming cost V 0 bases and J 8 bases; bases outside gene matches: 13. The CDR3 is 19 residues long. CDR3 amino acids: CASSQSDDRGRFCHSPLHF. The CDR3 bases are TGCGCCAGCAGTCAATCCGACGACAGGGGGCGCTTCTGTCATTCACCCCTCCACTTT.

V is TRBV2 and J is TRBJ2-1, with TRBD2 matching over 12 bases. The CDR3 loop spans 15 amino acids. Germline V gene sequence: CDR1 SNHLY, CDR2 FYNNEI. V lost 5 bases, J lost 8 bases, and 7 bases stayed unmatched. The DNA for the CDR3 is TGTGCCAGCAGTCCCACTAGCGGGGGGTCGGATGAGCAGTTCTTC. It codes for CASSPTSGGSDEQFF.

The chain uses TRBV25-1 and TRBJ1-6; D may be TRBD1 (5 bases). With 7 bases removed from V and 0 bases from J, the gap between germline ends came to 10 bases. Germline lookup yields CDR1 MGHDK and CDR2 SYGVNS. CDR3 length: 15 residues. The CDR3 bases are TGTGCCAGCAAGGGGAGGAGCTCCTATAATTCACCCCTCCACTTT. Amino acids: CASKGRSSYNSPLHF.

The chain uses TRBV4-1 and TRBJ1-1; 7 bases agree with TRBD1. The CDR3 is 14 amino acids. After removal of 2 bases from V and 1 base from J, the junction contained 1 base not matched to a gene. Germline V lookup: CDR1 MGHRA, CDR2 YSYEKL. The CDR3, as DNA: TGCGCCAGCAGCCAATACAGGGGGAACACTGAAGCTTTCTTT. Amino acids: CASSQYRGNTEAFF.

The rearrangement joins TRBV6-2 or TRBV6-3 to TRBJ2-2; tentative D call: TRBD1 (5 bases). Germline V lookup: CDR1 MNHEY, CDR2 SVGEGT. The CDR3 loop spans 13 amino acids. Between the trimmed V and J ends, which lost 5 bases and 4 bases, there was a span of 8 bases. The CDR3 region is CASSTTVTGELFF. The DNA for the CDR3 is TGTGCCAGCAGTACGACAGTCACCGGGGAGCTGTTTTTT.

The chain recombines TRBV7-2 with TRBJ2-1; TRBD2 agrees at 9 bases. Germline V gene lookup returns CDR1 SGHTA and CDR2 FQGNSA. V lost 5 bases and J lost 7; bases outside the gene matches: 6. The CDR3 consists of 14 residues. The CDR3 reads CASSVVSGRNEQFF. The CDR3 DNA is TGTGCCAGCAGCGTAGTTAGCGGGAGAAATGAGCAGTTCTTC.

Of note for this clone: Germline is not matched at one junction end, which may reflect a read error. V and J are TRBV28 and TRBJ1-4; no clear D. Germline CDR1 and CDR2: MDHEN and SYDVKM. The CDR3 spans 15 residues. The CDR3 protein is CAGSRDNQRNEKLFF. In DNA, the CDR3 is TGTGCCGGCAGCAGAGATAATCAGCGTAATGAAAAACTGTTTTTT.

The sample holds a few counts of this clone. This chain uses TRBV9 with TRBJ2-1; 9 positions agree with TRBD2. The CDR3 is 20 amino acids. Germline values: CDR1 SGDLS, CDR2 YYNGEE. The trim removed 0 bases at V and 4 bases at J, leaving 17 bases unmatched. This CDR3 is CASSVAFASFSGSSYNEQFF. The CDR3 DNA follows: TGTGCCAGCAGCGTAGCCTTCGCGAGTTTTAGCGGGAGCTCTTACAATGAGCAGTTCTTC.